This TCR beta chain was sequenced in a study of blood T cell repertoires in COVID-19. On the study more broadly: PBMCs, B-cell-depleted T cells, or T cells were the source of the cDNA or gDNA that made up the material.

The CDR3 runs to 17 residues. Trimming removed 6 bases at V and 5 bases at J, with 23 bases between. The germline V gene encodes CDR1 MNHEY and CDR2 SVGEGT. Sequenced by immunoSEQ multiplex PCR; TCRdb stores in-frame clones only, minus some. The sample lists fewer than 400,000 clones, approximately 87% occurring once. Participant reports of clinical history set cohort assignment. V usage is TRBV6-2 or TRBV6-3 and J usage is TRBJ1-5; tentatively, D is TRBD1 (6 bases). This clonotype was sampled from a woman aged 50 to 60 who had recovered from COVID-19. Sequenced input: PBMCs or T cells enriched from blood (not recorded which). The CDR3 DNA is TGTGCCAGCAGCCCACCCGGGACAACTAGATATTATCAGCCCCAGCATTTT. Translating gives CASSPPGTTRYYQPQHF.